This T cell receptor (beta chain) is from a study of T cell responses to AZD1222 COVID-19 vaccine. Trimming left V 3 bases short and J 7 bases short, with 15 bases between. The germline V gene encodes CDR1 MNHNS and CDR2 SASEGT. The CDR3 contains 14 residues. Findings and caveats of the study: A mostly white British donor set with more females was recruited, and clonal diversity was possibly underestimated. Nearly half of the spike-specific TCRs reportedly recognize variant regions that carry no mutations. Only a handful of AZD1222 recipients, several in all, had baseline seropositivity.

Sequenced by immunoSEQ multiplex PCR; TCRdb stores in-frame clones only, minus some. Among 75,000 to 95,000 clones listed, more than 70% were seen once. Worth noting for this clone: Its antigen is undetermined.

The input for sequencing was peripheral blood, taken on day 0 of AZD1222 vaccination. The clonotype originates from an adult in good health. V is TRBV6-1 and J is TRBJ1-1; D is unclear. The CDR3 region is CASSDPGNLLEAFF. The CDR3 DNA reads TGTGCCAGCAGTGATCCCGGGAACCTCCTTGAAGCTTTCTTT.